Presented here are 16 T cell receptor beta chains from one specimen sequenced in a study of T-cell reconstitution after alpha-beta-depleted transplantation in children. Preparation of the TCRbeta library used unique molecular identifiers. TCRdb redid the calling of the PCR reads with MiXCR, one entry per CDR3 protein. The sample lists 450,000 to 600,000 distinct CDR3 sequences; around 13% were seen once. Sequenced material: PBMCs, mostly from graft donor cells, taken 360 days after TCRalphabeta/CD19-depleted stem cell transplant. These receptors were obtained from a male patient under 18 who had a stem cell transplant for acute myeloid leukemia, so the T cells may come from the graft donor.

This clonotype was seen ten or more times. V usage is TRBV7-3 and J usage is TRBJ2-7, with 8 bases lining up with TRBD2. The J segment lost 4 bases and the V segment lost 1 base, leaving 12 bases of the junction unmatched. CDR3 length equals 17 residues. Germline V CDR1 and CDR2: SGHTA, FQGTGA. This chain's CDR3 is CASSLSSGLGAQYEQYF. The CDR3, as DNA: TGTGCCAGCAGCTTAAGCTCGGGACTAGGGGCACAATACGAGCAGTACTTC. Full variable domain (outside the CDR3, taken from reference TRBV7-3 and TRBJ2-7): GAGVSQTPSNKVTEKGKYVELRCDPISGHTALYWYRQSLGQGPEFLIYFQGTGAADDSGLPNDRFFAVRPEGSVSTLKIQRTERGDSAVYLCASSLSSGLGAQYEQYFGPGTRLTVT.

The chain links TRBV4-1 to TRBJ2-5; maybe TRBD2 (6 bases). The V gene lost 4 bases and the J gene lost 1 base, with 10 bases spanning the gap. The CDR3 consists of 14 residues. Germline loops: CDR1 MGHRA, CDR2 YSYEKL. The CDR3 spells CASSPLAVQETQYF. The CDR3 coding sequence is TGCGCCAGCAGCCCATTAGCGGTCCAAGAGACCCAGTACTTC.

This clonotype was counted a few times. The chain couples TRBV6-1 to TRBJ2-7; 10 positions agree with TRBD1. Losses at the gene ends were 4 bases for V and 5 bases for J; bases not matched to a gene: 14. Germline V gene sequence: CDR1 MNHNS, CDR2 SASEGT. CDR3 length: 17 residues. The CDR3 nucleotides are TGTGCCAGCAGTGCTACCGGGACAGGGGCTGGGATCCACGAGCAGTACTTC. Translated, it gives CASSATGTGAGIHEQYF.

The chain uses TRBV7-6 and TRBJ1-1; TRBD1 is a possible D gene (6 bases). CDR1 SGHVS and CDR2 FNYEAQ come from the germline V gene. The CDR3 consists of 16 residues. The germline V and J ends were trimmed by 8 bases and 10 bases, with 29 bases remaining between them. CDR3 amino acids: CASGSPGQSPPSLAFF. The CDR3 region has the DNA TGTGCCAGCGGCTCTCCGGGACAATCGCCCCCGTCTTTAGCTTTCTTT.

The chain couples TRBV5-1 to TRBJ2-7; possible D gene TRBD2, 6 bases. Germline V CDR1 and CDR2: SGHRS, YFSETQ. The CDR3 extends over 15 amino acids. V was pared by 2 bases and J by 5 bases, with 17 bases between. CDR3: CASSFPGRSTNEQYF. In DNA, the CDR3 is TGCGCCAGCAGCTTCCCAGGGAGGTCCACCAACGAGCAGTACTTC.

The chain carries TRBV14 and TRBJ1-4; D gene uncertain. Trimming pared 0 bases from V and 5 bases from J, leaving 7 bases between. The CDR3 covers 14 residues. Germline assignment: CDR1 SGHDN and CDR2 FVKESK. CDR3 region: CASSQDPENEKLFF. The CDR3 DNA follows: TGTGCCAGCAGCCAAGATCCGGAAAATGAAAAACTGTTTTTT.

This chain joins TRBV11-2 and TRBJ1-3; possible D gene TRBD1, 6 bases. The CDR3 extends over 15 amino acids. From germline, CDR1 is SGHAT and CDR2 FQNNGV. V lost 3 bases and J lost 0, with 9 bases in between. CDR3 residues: CASSFVGGSGNTIYF. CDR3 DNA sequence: TGTGCCAGCAGCTTTGTAGGGGGCTCTGGAAACACCATATATTTT.

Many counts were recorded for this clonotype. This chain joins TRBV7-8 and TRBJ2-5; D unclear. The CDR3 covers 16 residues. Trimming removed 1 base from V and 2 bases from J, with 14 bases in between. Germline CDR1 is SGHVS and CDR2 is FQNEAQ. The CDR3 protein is CASSLVVWSRQETQYF. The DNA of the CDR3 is TGTGCCAGCAGCTTAGTGGTATGGAGCAGACAAGAGACCCAGTACTTC.

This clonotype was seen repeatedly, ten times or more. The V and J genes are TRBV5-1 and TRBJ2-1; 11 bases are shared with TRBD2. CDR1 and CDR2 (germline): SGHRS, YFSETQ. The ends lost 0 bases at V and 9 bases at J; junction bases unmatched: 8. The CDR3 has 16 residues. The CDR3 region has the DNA TGCGCCAGCAGCTTGGGACTAGCGGGACTGGAGGGTGAGCAGTTCTTC. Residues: CASSLGLAGLEGEQFF.

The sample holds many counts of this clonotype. Written as DNA, the CDR3 is TGTGCCAGCAGTCGACTAGGGTCGGGCACAGATACGCAGTATTTT. This translates into CASSRLGSGTDTQYF. V is TRBV12-3 or TRBV12-4 and J is TRBJ2-3, with D maybe TRBD2 (6 bases). The CDR3 has 15 residues. V was trimmed by 5 bases and J by 1 base, leaving 13 bases between them.

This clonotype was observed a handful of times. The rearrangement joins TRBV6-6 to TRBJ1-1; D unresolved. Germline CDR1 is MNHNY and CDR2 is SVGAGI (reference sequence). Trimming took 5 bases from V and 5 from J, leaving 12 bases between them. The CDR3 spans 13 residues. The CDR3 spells CASSPWTGTEAFF. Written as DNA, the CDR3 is TGTGCCAGCAGTCCCTGGACGGGTACTGAAGCTTTCTTT.

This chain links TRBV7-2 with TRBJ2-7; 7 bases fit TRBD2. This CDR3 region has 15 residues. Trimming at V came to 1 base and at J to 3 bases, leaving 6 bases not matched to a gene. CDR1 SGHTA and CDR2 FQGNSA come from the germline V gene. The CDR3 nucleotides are TGTGCCAGCAGCTTAGGGAGCGGGACGGGCTACGAGCAGTACTTC. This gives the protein CASSLGSGTGYEQYF.

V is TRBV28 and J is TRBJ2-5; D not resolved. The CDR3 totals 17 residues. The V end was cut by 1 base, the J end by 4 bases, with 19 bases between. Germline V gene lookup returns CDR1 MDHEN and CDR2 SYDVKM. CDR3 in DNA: TGTGCCAGCAGTTTATTTGCGGCGTTCAAGTCGGCAGAGACCCAGTACTTC. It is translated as CASSLFAAFKSAETQYF. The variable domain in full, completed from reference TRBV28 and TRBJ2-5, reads DVKVTQSSRYLVKRTGEKVFLECVQDMDHENMFWYRQDPGLGLRLIYFSYDVKMKEKGDIPEGYSVSREKKERFSLILESASTNQTSMYLCASSLFAAFKSAETQYFGPGTRLLVL.

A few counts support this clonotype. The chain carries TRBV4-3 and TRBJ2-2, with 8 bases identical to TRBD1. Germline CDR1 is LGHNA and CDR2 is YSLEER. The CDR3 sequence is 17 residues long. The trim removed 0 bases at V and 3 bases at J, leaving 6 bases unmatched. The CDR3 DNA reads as TGCGCCAGCAGCCAAGATTGGACAGGGATATACACCGGGGAGCTGTTTTTT. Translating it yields CASSQDWTGIYTGELFF.

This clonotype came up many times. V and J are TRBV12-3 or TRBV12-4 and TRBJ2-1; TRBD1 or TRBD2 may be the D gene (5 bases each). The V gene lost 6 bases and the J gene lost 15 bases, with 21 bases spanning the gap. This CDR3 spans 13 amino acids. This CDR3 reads CASRRGWVGYWFF. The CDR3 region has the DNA TGTGCCAGCAGGAGGGGTTGGGTTGGATATTGGTTCTTC.

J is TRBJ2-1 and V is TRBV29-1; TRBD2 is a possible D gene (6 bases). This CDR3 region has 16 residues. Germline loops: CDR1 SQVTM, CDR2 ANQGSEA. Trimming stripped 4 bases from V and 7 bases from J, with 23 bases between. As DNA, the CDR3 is TGCAGCGTTGTGAGGGACTGGAGGGATAGGACGAATGAGCAGTTCTTC. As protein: CSVVRDWRDRTNEQFF.